This T cell receptor (beta chain) was sequenced during a study of PD-L1 blockade in urothelial cancer. This CDR3 is built from 14 residues. In germline, CDR1 is SNHLY, CDR2 FYNNEI. With V trimmed by 6 bases and J by 2 bases, 4 bases remained unmatched. The protocol was immunoSEQ multiplex PCR, while the TCRdb copy is restricted to in-frame clones and leaves out a portion. The sample has about 100,000 clones, roughly nine tenths seen once; the top ten hold 0.75% to 0.95%. This chain joins TRBV2 and TRBJ2-3; 8 bases map to TRBD2. Sequenced material: PBMCs, taken around atezolizumab (anti-PD-L1) treatment. This TCR was sampled from a woman aged 80 or older with urothelial cancer. The CDR3 is CASRTGGNTDTQYF. CDR3 sequence (DNA): TGTGCCAGCAGGACGGGAGGGAACACAGATACGCAGTATTTT.